The TCR beta chain described here comes from a study of cytomegalovirus exposure and HLA in healthy donors. Study context: Within the Caucasian-associated ancestry cluster were 81% of the approximately 400 genotyped donors.

The CDR3 runs 16 residues. The V gene's germline CDR1 is MRHNA and CDR2 SNTAGT. The V and J ends lost 5 bases and 6 bases, in that order; junction bases with no gene match: 5. With regard to this clone: Its antigen remains unidentified.

Findings and limits, study-wide: It was shown in a later analysis that HLA-associated TCR beta chains were more clonally expanded than other, equally common chains. Across all donors, roughly uniform sequencing depth was an assumption of the presence/absence analyses.

The study ran its PCR with 60 Vbeta and 13 Jbeta primers. Using immunoSEQ multiplex PCR, the repertoire was profiled, and TCRdb retains in-frame clones only, with some absent. This table has a few hundred thousand clones, 75% to 85% appearing once. The source is a girl aged 2 to 10 in good health and CMV-seronegative. The gene calls are TRBV6-4 and TRBJ2-2; 14 bases line up with TRBD2. Sequencing was done on a sample of PBMCs. CDR3 amino acids: CASSKTGLAGAGELFF. DNA for the CDR3: TGTGCCAGCAGTAAAACGGGACTAGCGGGAGCCGGGGAGCTGTTTTTT.